The 6 T cell receptor beta chains below were found in one sample sequenced in a study of T-cell memory formation after mild COVID-19. TCRdb redid the calling of the 5' RACE reads with MiXCR, one entry per CDR3 protein. The sample includes tens of thousands of distinct CDR3 sequences, approximately 13% of them seen just once. Source material: PBMCs or a T cell subset sorted from them (not recorded which). The receptors derive from an adult woman who had mild COVID-19 (a few samples of this study predate the infection). Cell type and time point are not known.

The CDR3 coding sequence is TGTGCCAGCAGCTTGACAGGGGGCGGGTTGGACACTGAAGCTTTCTTT. This codes for CASSLTGGGLDTEAFF. V and J are TRBV7-3 and TRBJ1-1, with TRBD1 identical over 10 bases. The CDR3 contains 16 residues. Per the germline V gene, CDR1 is SGHTA and CDR2 is FQGTGA. V was pared by 3 bases and J by 3 bases, with 7 bases of the junction left unmatched.

In this sample, this clonotype turned up many times. The V gene is TRBV29-1, the J gene TRBJ2-7, with 8 bases that match TRBD1. The CDR3 runs 12 residues. The V segment lost 4 bases and the J segment 2 bases; nucleotides outside the gene matches: 1. CDR1 is SQVTM and CDR2 is ANQGSEA in the germline V gene. The DNA for the CDR3 is TGCAGCGTTGGGACAGGGACCTACGAGCAGTACTTC. This encodes CSVGTGTYEQYF.

The J gene is TRBJ2-1, the V gene TRBV9; D is unresolved. Germline CDR1 is SGDLS and CDR2 is YYNGEE. V was cut by 2 bases and J by 4 bases, with 7 bases left in between. The CDR3 is made up of 13 amino acids. DNA for the CDR3: TGTGCCAGCAGCGTCGGTCCGTACAATGAGCAGTTCTTC. It is translated as CASSVGPYNEQFF.

In this sample, this clonotype turned up many times. The rearrangement joins TRBV14 to TRBJ2-1; D may be TRBD1 or TRBD2 (5 bases each). Germline assignment: CDR1 SGHDN and CDR2 FVKESK. The CDR3 length is 16 residues. V gave up 4 bases and J gave up 5 bases, with 18 bases separating them. The CDR3 loop is CASSPVPVGRDNEQFF. The DNA of the CDR3 is TGTGCCAGCAGCCCAGTACCGGTGGGGCGGGACAATGAGCAGTTCTTC.

The chain combines TRBV12-3 or TRBV12-4 with TRBJ1-2; tentatively, D is TRBD1 (5 bases). The CDR3 extends over 12 amino acids. V was shortened by 6 bases and J by 7 bases, with 12 bases between the two germline ends. CDR3 protein: CASRAGRGGYTF. CDR3 bases: TGTGCCAGCAGGGCGGGACGCGGTGGCTACACCTTC.

The chain couples TRBV20-1 to TRBJ2-2, with 7 bases fitting TRBD2. In germline, CDR1 is DFQATT, CDR2 SNEGSKA (reference sequence). V lost 6 bases and J lost 6; bases outside the gene matches: 13. This CDR3 spans 15 amino acids. CDR3 in amino acids: CSARELTSEAGELFF. The CDR3 DNA reads as TGCAGTGCCCGGGAACTCACTAGCGAAGCCGGGGAGCTGTTTTTT.